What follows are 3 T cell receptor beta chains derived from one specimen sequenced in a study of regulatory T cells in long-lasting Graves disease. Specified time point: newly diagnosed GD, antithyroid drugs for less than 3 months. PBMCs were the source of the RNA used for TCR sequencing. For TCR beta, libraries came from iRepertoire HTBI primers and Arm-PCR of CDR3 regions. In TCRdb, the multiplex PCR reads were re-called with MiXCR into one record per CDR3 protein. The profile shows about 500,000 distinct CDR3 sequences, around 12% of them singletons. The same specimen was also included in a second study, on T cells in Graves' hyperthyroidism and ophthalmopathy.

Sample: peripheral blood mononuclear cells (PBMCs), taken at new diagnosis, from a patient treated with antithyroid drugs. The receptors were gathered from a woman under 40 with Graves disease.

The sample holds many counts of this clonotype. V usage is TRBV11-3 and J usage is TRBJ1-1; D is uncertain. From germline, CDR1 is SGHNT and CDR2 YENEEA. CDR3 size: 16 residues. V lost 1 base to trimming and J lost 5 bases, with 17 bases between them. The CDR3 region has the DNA TGTGCCAGCAGCTTAGGAGGCAGGAGCCTCAGAACTGAAGCTTTCTTT. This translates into CASSLGGRSLRTEAFF.

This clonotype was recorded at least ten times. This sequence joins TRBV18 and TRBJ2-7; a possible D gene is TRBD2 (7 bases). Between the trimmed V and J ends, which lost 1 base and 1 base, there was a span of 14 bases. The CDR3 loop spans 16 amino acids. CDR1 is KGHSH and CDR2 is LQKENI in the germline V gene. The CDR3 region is CASSPRQGRASYEQYF. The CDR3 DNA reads TGTGCCAGCTCACCACGTCAGGGGAGGGCATCCTACGAGCAGTACTTC.

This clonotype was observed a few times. The CDR3 DNA reads TGCAGTGCTAGAGATTTTTCCTCTCCACTTGCAACTAATGAAAAACTGTTTTTT. It translates to CSARDFSSPLATNEKLFF. V is TRBV20-1 and J is TRBJ1-4, with D unresolved. There are 18 residues in the CDR3. Trimming left V 0 bases short and J 0 bases short, with 17 bases between. Per the germline V gene, CDR1 is DFQATT and CDR2 is SNEGSKA (reference sequence).